Below, one T cell receptor beta chain is given with its context. V gave up 2 bases and J gave up 0 bases; unmatched junction bases: 18. The germline V gene has CDR1 SGHRS and CDR2 YFSETQ. The CDR3 has 20 residues. This record belongs to a study of cytomegalovirus exposure and HLA in healthy donors. PCR amplification relied on 60 Vbeta primers (plus 13 Jbeta primers). Sequencing used immunoSEQ multiplex PCR; TCRdb keeps in-frame clones, though not all of them. This table has 180,000 or so clones, over 80% appearing once. V is TRBV5-1 and J is TRBJ1-1; 8 bases are shared with TRBD1. Specimen: PBMCs. The TCR originated in a girl aged 10-17 years in good health and CMV-seropositive. CDR3 sequence reads: CASSFRDRSRWPEMNTEAFF. CDR3 nucleotide sequence: TGCGCCAGCAGCTTCCGGGACAGGAGCCGATGGCCCGAAATGAACACTGAAGCTTTCTTT.